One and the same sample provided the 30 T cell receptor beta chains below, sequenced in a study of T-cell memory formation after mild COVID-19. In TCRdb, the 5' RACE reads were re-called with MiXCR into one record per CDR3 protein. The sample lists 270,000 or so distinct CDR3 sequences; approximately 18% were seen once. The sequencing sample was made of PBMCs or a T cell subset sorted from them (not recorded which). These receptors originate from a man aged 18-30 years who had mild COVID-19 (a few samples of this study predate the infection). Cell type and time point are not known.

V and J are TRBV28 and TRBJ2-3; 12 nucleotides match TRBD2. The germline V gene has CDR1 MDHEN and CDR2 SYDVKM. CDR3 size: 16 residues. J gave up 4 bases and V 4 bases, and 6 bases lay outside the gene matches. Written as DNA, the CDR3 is TGTGCCAGCAGTTCTCCTGGACTAGCGGGGTCAGATACGCAGTATTTT. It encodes CASSSPGLAGSDTQYF.

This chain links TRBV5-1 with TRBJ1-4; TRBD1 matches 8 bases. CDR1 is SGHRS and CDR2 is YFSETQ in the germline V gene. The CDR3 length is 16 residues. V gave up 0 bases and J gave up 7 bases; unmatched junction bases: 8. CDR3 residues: CASSLVGQGRREKLFF. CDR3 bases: TGCGCCAGCAGCTTGGTCGGACAGGGAAGACGTGAAAAACTGTTTTTT. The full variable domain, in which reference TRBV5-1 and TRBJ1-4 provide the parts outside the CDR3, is KAGVTQTPRYLIKTRGQQVTLSCSPISGHRSVSWYQQTPGQGLQFLFEYFSETQRNKGNFPGRFSGRQFSNSRSEMNVSTLELGDSALYLCASSLVGQGRREKLFFGSGTQLSVL.

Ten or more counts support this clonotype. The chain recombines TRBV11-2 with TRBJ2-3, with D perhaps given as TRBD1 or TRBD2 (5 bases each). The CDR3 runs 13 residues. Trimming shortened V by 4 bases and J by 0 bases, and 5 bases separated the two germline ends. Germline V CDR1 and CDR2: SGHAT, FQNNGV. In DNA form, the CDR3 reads TGTGCCAGCAGCTGGGACAGCACAGATACGCAGTATTTT. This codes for CASSWDSTDTQYF.

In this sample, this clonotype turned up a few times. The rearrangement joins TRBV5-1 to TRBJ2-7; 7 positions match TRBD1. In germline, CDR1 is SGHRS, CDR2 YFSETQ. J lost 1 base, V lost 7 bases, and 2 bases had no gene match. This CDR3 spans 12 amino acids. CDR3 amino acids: CASLTGSYEQYF. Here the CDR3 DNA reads TGCGCCAGCTTGACAGGGTCCTACGAGCAGTACTTC.

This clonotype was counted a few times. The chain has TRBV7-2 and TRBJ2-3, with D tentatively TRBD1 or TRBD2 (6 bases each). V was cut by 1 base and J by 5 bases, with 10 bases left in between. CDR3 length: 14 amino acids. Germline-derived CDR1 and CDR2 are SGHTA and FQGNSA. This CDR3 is CASSLEGGRDTQYF. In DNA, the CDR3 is TGTGCCAGCAGCTTAGAGGGGGGCAGAGATACGCAGTATTTT.

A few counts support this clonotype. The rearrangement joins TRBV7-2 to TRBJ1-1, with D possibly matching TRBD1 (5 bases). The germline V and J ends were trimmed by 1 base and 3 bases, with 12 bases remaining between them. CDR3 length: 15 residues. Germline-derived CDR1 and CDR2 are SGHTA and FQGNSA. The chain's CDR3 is CASSLVGDVDTEAFF. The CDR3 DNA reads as TGTGCCAGCAGCTTAGTCGGGGACGTGGACACTGAAGCTTTCTTT.

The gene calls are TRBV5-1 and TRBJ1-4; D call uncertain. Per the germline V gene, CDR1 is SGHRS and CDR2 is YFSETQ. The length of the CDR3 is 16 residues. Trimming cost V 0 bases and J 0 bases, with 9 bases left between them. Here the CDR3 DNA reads TGCGCCAGCAGCTTGGGTACCGGGGCAACTAATGAAAAACTGTTTTTT. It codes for CASSLGTGATNEKLFF.

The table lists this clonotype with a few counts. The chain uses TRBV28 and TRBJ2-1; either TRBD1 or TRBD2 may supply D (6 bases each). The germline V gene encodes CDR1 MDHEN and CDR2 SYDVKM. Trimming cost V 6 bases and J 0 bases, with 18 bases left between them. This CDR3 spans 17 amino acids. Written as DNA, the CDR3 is TGTGCCAGCAGGCCATGGGGGGCGGGGTCCTCCTACAATGAGCAGTTCTTC. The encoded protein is CASRPWGAGSSYNEQFF.

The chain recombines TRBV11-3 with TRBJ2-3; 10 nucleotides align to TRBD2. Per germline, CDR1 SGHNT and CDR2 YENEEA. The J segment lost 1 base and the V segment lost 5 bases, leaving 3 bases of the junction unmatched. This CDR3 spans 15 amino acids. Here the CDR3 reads CASSTSGDGTDTQYF. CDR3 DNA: TGTGCCAGCAGCACTAGCGGGGACGGCACAGATACGCAGTATTTT. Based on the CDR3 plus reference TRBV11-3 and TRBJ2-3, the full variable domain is EAGVVQSPRYKIIEKKQPVAFWCNPISGHNTLYWYLQNLGQGPELLIRYENEEAVDDSQLPKDRFSAERLKGVDSTLKIQPAELGDSAVYLCASSTSGDGTDTQYFGPGTRLTVL.

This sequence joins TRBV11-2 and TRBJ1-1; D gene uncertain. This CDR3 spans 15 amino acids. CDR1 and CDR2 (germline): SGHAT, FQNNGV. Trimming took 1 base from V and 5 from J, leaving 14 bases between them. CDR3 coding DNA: TGTGCCAGCAGCTTAGTTAATCGACAAAGGACTGAAGCTTTCTTT. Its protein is CASSLVNRQRTEAFF.

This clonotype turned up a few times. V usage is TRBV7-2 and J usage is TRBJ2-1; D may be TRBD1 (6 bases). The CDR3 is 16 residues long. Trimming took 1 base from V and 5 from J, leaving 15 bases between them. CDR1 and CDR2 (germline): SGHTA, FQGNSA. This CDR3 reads CASSLVWGRGHNEQFF. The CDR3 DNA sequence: TGTGCCAGCAGCTTAGTGTGGGGCAGGGGTCACAATGAGCAGTTCTTC.

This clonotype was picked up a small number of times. CDR3 in amino acids: CAISESTASNQPQHF. The CDR3 nucleotides are TGTGCCATCAGTGAGTCGACAGCCTCCAATCAGCCCCAGCATTTT. The chain couples TRBV10-3 to TRBJ1-5; possible D gene TRBD1, 5 bases. Trimming removed 0 bases from V and 3 bases from J, with 9 bases in between. The CDR3 has 15 residues. CDR1 and CDR2 from the germline V gene are ENHRY and SYGVKD.

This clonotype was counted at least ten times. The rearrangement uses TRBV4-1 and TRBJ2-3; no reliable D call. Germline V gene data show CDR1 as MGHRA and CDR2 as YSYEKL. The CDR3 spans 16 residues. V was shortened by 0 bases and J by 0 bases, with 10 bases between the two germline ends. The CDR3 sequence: CASSQEAIPSTDTQYF. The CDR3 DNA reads TGCGCCAGCAGCCAAGAAGCGATCCCTAGCACAGATACGCAGTATTTT.

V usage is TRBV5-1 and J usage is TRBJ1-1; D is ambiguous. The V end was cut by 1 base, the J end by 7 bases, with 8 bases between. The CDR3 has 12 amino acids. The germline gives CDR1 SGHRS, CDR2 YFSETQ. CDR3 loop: CASSLIGYEAFF. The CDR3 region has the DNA TGCGCCAGCAGCTTGATTGGATATGAAGCTTTCTTT.

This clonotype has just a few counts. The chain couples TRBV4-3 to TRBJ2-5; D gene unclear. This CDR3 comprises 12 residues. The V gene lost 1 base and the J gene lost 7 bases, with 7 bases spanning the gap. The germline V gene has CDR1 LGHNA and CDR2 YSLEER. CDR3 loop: CASSQGPGTQYF. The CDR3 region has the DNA TGCGCCAGCAGCCAAGGGCCCGGGACCCAGTACTTC.

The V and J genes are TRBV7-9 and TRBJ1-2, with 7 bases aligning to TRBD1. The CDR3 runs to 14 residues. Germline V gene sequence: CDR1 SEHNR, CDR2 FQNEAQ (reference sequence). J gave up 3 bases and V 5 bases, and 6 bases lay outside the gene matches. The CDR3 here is CASSAAQGDYGYTF. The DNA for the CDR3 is TGTGCCAGCAGCGCGGCTCAGGGGGACTATGGCTACACCTTC.

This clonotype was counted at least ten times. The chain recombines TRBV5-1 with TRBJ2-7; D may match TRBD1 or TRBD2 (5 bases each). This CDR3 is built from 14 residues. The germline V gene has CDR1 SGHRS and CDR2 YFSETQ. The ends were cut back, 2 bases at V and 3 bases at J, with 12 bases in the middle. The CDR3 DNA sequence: TGCGCCAGCAGCTTCGGGACGGGGATCTACGAGCAGTACTTC. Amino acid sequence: CASSFGTGIYEQYF.

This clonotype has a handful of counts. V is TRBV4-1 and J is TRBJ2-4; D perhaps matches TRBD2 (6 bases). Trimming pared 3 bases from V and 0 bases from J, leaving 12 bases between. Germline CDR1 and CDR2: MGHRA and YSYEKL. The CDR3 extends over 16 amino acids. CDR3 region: CASSQLGGLAKNIQYF. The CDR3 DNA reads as TGCGCCAGCAGCCAGCTGGGGGGATTAGCCAAAAACATTCAGTACTTC.

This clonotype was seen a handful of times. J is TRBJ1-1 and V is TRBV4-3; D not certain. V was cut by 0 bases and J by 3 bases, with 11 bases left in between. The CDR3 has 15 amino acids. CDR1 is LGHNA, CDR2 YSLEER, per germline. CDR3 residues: CASSQERFGYTEAFF. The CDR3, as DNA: TGCGCCAGCAGCCAAGAGAGGTTTGGCTACACTGAAGCTTTCTTT.

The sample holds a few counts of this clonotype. The CDR3 DNA reads TGTGCCTGGAGCGCAGACAGGGAGACAGGTGGCTACACCTTC. Protein sequence: CAWSADRETGGYTF. V gene TRBV30 combines with J gene TRBJ1-2, with 7 bases that match TRBD1. This CDR3 comprises 14 residues. The germline gives CDR1 GTSNPN, CDR2 SVGIG (reference sequence). Trimming removed 3 bases from V and 7 bases from J; junction bases left unmatched: 11.

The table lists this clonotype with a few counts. In DNA form, the CDR3 reads TGTGCCAGCATCCCTAGGAAAGGGGATACGCAGTATTTT. Its translation is CASIPRKGDTQYF. The chain has TRBV12-3 or TRBV12-4 and TRBJ2-3; D is undetermined. The CDR3 consists of 13 residues. V dropped 7 bases and J dropped 6 bases, with 14 bases sitting between them.

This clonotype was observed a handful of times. The CDR3 DNA is TGCGCCAGCAGCCACCCCGGGACTCCGAACACTGAAGCTTTCTTT. Encoded protein: CASSHPGTPNTEAFF. The chain carries TRBV4-3 and TRBJ1-1; D perhaps matches TRBD1 (5 bases). V lost 3 bases, J lost 1 base, and 12 bases lay in between. This CDR3 is 15 amino acids long. Germline values: CDR1 LGHNA, CDR2 YSLEER.

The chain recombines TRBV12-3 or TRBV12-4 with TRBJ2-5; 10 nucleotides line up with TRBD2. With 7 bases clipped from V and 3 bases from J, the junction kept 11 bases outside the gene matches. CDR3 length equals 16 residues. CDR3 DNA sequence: TGTGCCAGCACCCCCCGGCTAGCGGGGGCGAAAGAGACCCAGTACTTC. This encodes CASTPRLAGAKETQYF.

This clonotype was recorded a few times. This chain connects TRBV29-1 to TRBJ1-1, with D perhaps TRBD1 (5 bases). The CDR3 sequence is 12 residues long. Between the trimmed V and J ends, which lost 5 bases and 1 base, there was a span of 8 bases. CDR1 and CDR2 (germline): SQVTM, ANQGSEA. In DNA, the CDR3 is TGCAGCGTTCCGGACAAGAACACTGAAGCTTTCTTT. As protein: CSVPDKNTEAFF.

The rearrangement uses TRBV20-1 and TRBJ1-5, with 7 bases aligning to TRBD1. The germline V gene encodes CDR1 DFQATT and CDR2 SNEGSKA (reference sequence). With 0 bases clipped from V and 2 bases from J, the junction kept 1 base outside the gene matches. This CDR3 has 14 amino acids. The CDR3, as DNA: TGCAGTGCTAGAGATGGGACAGGCAATCAGCCCCAGCATTTT. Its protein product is CSARDGTGNQPQHF.

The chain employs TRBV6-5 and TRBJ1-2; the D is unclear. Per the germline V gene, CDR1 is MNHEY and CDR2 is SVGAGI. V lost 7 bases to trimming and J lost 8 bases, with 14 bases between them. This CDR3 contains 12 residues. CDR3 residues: CASKEGMRGYTF. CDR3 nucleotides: TGTGCCAGCAAGGAGGGTATGAGGGGCTACACCTTC.

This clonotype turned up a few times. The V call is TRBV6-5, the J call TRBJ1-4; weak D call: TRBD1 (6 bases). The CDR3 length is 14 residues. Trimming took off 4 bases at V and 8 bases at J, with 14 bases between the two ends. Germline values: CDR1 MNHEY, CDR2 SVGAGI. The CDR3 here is CASSSADSGEKLFF. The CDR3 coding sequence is TGTGCCAGCAGTTCCGCGGACAGCGGGGAAAAACTGTTTTTT.

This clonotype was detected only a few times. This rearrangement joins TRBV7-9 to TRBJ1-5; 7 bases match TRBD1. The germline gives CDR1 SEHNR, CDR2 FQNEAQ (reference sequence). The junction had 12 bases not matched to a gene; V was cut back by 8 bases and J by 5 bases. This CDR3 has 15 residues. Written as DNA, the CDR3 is TGTGCCAGCTCCGAAGTCCGGGACAGATATCAGCCCCAGCATTTT. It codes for CASSEVRDRYQPQHF.

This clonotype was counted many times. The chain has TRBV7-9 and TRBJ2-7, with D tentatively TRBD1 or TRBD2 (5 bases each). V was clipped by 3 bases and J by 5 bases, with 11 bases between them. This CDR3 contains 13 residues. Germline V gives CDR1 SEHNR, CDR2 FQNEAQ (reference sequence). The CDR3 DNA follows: TGTGCCAGCAGCTTGAGGGGCGGCAACGAGCAGTACGTC. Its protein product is CASSLRGGNEQYV.

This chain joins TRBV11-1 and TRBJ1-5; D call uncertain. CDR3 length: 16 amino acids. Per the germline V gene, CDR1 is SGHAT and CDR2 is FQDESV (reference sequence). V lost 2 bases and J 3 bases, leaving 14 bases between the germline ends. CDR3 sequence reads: CASSLPSELTNQPQHF. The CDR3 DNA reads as TGTGCCAGCAGCTTACCTTCCGAGCTAACCAATCAGCCCCAGCATTTT.